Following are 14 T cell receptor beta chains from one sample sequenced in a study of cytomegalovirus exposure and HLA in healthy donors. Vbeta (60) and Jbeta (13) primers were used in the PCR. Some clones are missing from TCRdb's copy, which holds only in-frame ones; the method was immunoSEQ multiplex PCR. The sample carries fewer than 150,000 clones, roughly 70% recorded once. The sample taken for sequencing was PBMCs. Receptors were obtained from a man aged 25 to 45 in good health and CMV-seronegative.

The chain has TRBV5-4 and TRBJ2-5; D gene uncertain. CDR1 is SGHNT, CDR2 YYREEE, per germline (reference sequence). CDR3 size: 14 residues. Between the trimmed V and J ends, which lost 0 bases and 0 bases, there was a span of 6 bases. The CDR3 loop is CASSLGYYQETQYF. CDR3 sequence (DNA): TGTGCCAGCAGCTTGGGGTACTACCAAGAGACCCAGTACTTC.

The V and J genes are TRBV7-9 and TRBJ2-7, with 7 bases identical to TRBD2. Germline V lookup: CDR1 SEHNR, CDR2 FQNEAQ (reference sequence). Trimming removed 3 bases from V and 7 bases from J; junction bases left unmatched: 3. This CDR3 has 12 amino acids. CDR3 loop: CASSLERGEQYF. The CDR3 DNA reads TGTGCCAGCAGCTTGGAGCGGGGTGAGCAGTACTTC.

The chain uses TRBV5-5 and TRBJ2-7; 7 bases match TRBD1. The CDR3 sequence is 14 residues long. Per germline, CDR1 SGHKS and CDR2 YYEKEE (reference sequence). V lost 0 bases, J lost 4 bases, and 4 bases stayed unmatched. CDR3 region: CASSLADRVYEQYF. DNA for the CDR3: TGTGCCAGCAGCTTGGCTGACAGGGTTTACGAGCAGTACTTC.

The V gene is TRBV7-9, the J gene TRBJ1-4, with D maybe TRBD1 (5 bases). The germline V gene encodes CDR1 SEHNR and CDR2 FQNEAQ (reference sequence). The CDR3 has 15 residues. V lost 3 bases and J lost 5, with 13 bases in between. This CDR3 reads CASSLSGGVNEKLFF. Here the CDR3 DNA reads TGTGCCAGCAGCTTGAGCGGAGGGGTGAATGAAAAACTGTTTTTT. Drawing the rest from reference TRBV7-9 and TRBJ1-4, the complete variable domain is DTGVSQNPRHKITKRGQNVTFRCDPISEHNRLYWYRQTLGQGPEFLTYFQNEAQLEKSRLLSDRFSAERPKGSFSTLEIQRTEQGDSAMYLCASSLSGGVNEKLFFGSGTQLSVL.

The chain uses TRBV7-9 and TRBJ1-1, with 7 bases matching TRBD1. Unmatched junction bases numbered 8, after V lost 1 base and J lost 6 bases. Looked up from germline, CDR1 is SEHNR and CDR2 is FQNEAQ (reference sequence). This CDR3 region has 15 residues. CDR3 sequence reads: CASSLEVGGEAEAFF. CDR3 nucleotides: TGTGCCAGCAGCTTAGAGGTAGGGGGCGAGGCTGAAGCTTTCTTT.

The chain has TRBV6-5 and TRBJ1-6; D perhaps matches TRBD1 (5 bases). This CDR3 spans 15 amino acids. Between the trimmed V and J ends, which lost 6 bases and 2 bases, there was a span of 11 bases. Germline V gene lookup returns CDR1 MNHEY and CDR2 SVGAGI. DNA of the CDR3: TGTGCCAGCAGACCAGGGTTCACCTATAATTCACCCCTCCACTTT. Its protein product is CASRPGFTYNSPLHF.

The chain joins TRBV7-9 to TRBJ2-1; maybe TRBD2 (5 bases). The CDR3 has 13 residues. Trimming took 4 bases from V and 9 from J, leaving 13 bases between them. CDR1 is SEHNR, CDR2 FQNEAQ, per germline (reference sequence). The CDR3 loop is CASSSYPSIEQFF. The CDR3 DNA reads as TGTGCCAGCAGCTCGTACCCTAGCATTGAGCAGTTCTTC.

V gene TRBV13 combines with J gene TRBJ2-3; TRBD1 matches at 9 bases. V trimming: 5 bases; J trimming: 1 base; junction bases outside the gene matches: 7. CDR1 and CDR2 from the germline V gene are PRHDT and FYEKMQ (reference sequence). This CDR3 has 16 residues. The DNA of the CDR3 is TGTGCCAGCAGCGCAGAACAGGGGGCTGGCACAGATACGCAGTATTTT. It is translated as CASSAEQGAGTDTQYF.

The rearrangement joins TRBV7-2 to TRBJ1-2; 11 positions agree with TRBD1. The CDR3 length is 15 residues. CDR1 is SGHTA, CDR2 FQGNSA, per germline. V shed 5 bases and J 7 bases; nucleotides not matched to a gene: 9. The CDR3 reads CASSPRTGGAFGYTF. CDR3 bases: TGTGCCAGCAGCCCTAGGACAGGGGGCGCTTTTGGCTACACCTTC.

For the CDR3, the DNA is TGTGCCAGTGCTGGGACTAGCGGTAACACCGGGGAGCTGTTTTTT. It yields the protein CASAGTSGNTGELFF. The chain employs TRBV19 and TRBJ2-2, with TRBD2 identical over 11 bases. V lost 8 bases, J lost 2 bases, and 4 bases stayed unmatched. CDR1 is LNHDA, CDR2 SQIVND, per germline (reference sequence). The CDR3 consists of 15 residues.

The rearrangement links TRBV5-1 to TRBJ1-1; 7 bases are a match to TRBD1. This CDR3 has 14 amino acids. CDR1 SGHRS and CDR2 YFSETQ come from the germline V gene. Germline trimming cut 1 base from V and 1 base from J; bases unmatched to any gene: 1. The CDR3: CASSLWTGNTEAFF. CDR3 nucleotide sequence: TGCGCCAGCAGCTTGTGGACAGGGAACACTGAAGCTTTCTTT. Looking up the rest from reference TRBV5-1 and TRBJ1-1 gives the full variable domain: KAGVTQTPRYLIKTRGQQVTLSCSPISGHRSVSWYQQTPGQGLQFLFEYFSETQRNKGNFPGRFSGRQFSNSRSEMNVSTLELGDSALYLCASSLWTGNTEAFFGQGTRLTVV.

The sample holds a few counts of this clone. CDR3 DNA: TGCAGCGTTCAGGCAGGGTCCCGCTATGGCTACACCTTC. Encoded protein: CSVQAGSRYGYTF. The chain combines TRBV29-1 with TRBJ1-2, with D possibly TRBD1 on 5 matching bases. Germline V lookup: CDR1 SQVTM, CDR2 ANQGSEA. The V and J ends lost 5 bases and 4 bases respectively, with 14 bases between them. The CDR3 covers 13 residues.

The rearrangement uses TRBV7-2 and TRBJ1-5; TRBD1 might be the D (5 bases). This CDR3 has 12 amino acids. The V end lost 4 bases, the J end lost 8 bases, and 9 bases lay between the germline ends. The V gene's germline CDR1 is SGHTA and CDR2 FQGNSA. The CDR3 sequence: CASSWGGEPQHF. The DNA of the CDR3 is TGTGCCAGCAGCTGGGGGGGGGAGCCCCAGCATTTT.

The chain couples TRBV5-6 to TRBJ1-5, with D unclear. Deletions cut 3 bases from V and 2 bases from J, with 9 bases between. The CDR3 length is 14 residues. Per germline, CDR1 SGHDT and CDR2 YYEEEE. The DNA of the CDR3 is TGTGCCAGCAGCTACTTATCTGGCAATCAGCCCCAGCATTTT. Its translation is CASSYLSGNQPQHF.